These 20 T cell receptor beta chains were sequenced from one sample in a study of beta chain features in type 1 diabetes. Expressed TCRB transcripts were sequenced after all isolated RNA was converted to cDNA. Sequencing used immunoSEQ multiplex PCR; TCRdb keeps in-frame clones, though not all of them. The sample carries hundreds of thousands of clones, around a sixth recorded once. The source material was naive CD4+ T cells from blood. These receptors were collected from a woman in her late teens or twenties in good health.

CDR3 residues: CASSHGLHRTDTQYF. The DNA for the CDR3 is TGCGCCAGCAGCCACGGACTCCACCGCACAGATACGCAGTATTTT. The V and J genes are TRBV4-3 and TRBJ2-3; D perhaps matches TRBD2 (5 bases). CDR3 length: 15 residues. Trimming stripped 3 bases from V and 1 base from J, with 11 bases between. Per the germline V gene, CDR1 is LGHNA and CDR2 is YSLEER.

The chain has TRBV2 and TRBJ1-5; 7 nucleotides line up with TRBD1. The J segment lost 7 bases and the V segment lost 3 bases, leaving 9 bases of the junction unmatched. This CDR3 comprises 15 residues. Germline V CDR1 and CDR2: SNHLY, FYNNEI. CDR3 bases: TGTGCCAGCAGTGATTTAGGGGGCGCGAGGCAGCCCCAGCATTTT. Translated: CASSDLGGARQPQHF.

The V call is TRBV5-1, the J call TRBJ2-5; D gene uncertain. CDR1 and CDR2 (germline): SGHRS, YFSETQ. V was clipped by 1 base and J by 4 bases, with 8 bases between them. CDR3 length: 13 amino acids. This chain's CDR3 is CASSLSPGETQYF. CDR3 bases: TGCGCCAGCAGCTTGAGCCCGGGAGAGACCCAGTACTTC. Full variable domain (missing parts from reference TRBV5-1 and TRBJ2-5): KAGVTQTPRYLIKTRGQQVTLSCSPISGHRSVSWYQQTPGQGLQFLFEYFSETQRNKGNFPGRFSGRQFSNSRSEMNVSTLELGDSALYLCASSLSPGETQYFGPGTRLLVL.

V gene TRBV5-4 combines with J gene TRBJ2-1, with 7 bases that match TRBD2. The V and J ends lost 0 bases and 4 bases, in that order; junction bases with no gene match: 4. The CDR3 extends over 15 amino acids. Germline V gene sequence: CDR1 SGHNT, CDR2 YYREEE (reference sequence). CDR3 region: CASSLGLAAYNEQFF. The CDR3 DNA sequence: TGTGCCAGCAGCTTGGGACTAGCAGCATACAATGAGCAGTTCTTC.

In its sample, this clone was seen a few times. The chain recombines TRBV5-4 with TRBJ2-2; D may be TRBD1 or TRBD2 (5 bases each). Germline loops: CDR1 SGHNT, CDR2 YYREEE (reference sequence). The CDR3 spans 17 residues. Trimming took off 4 bases at V and 0 bases at J, with 16 bases between the two ends. This CDR3 reads CASSLHTGATNTGELFF. DNA for the CDR3: TGTGCCAGCAGCCTCCATACCGGGGCCACGAACACCGGGGAGCTGTTTTTT.

This clone was observed a few times. Other DNA sequences within the sample encode an identical CDR3. The chain combines TRBV2 with TRBJ1-1; possible D gene TRBD1, 5 bases. Trimming left V 6 bases short and J 4 bases short, with 15 bases between. The V gene's germline CDR1 is SNHLY and CDR2 FYNNEI. The CDR3 runs to 14 residues. The CDR3 region is CASSYEQDSTEAFF. The CDR3 DNA reads as TGTGCCAGCAGCTACGAACAGGACTCCACTGAAGCTTTCTTT. Combining the CDR3 with reference TRBV2 and TRBJ1-1 gives the whole variable domain EPEVTQTPSHQVTQMGQEVILRCVPISNHLYFYWYRQILGQKVEFLVSFYNNEISEKSEIFDDQFSVERPDGSNFTLKIRSTKLEDSAMYFCASSYEQDSTEAFFGQGTRLTVV.

This chain connects TRBV6-5 to TRBJ2-7, with D possibly being TRBD2 (6 bases). Trimming removed 2 bases from V and 7 bases from J, with 12 bases in between. Germline V gives CDR1 MNHEY, CDR2 SVGAGI. The CDR3 loop spans 13 amino acids. The DNA for the CDR3 is TGTGCCAGCAGTTACGCGGGGTGGGAAGAGCAGTACTTC. This translates into CASSYAGWEEQYF.

The chain employs TRBV28 and TRBJ1-1, with D possibly matching TRBD1 (5 bases). This CDR3 spans 15 amino acids. Deletions cut 3 bases from V and 6 bases from J, with 17 bases between. Germline CDR1 is MDHEN and CDR2 is SYDVKM. CDR3 sequence reads: CASSFPRPWGSEAFF. In DNA, the CDR3 is TGTGCCAGCAGTTTCCCCCGCCCTTGGGGGTCTGAAGCTTTCTTT.

The chain joins TRBV13 to TRBJ2-1; 14 bases line up with TRBD2. The CDR3 totals 15 residues. In germline, CDR1 is PRHDT, CDR2 FYEKMQ (reference sequence). The J segment lost 8 bases and the V segment lost 3 bases, leaving 3 bases of the junction unmatched. Here the CDR3 reads CASSFWTSGRYEQFF. The CDR3 coding sequence is TGTGCCAGCAGCTTTTGGACTAGCGGGAGGTATGAGCAGTTCTTC.

In its sample, this clone was seen a few times. J is TRBJ2-7 and V is TRBV27, with D perhaps matching TRBD2 (6 bases). The CDR3 has 13 residues. V lost 6 bases and J 6 bases, leaving 15 bases between the germline ends. CDR1 is MNHEY and CDR2 is SMNVEV in the germline V gene (reference sequence). CDR3 DNA sequence: TGTGCCAGCAGGACCGGGACTTCTGGCGAGCAGTACTTC. Amino acid sequence: CASRTGTSGEQYF.

This clone was recorded a few times. Other DNA sequences of this sample code for an identical CDR3. The CDR3 region has the DNA TGCGCCAGCAGCCAGGGGGCGAACACTGAAGCTTTCTTT. Translating it yields CASSQGANTEAFF. V and J are TRBV5-1 and TRBJ1-1; TRBD1 matches at 8 bases. The length of the CDR3 is 13 residues. The V and J ends lost 4 bases and 1 base, in that order; junction bases with no gene match: 0. Germline assignment: CDR1 SGHRS and CDR2 YFSETQ.

The rearrangement uses TRBV25-1 and TRBJ1-1, with D maybe TRBD1 (5 bases). In germline, CDR1 is MGHDK, CDR2 SYGVNS. The V end lost 4 bases, the J end lost 0 bases, and 9 bases lay between the germline ends. The CDR3 runs 14 residues. CDR3 in DNA: TGTGCCAGCAGTGTCTCGGGGGTGAACACTGAAGCTTTCTTT. Translation gives CASSVSGVNTEAFF.

This chain links TRBV11-2 with TRBJ1-2, with D uncertain. Trimming cost V 4 bases and J 8 bases, with 17 bases left between them. Germline CDR1 is SGHAT and CDR2 is FQNNGV. This CDR3 contains 14 residues. CDR3 nucleotide sequence: TGTGCCAGCAGCTCCCTAGGTAGGGCTAGCGGCTACACCTTC. Translation: CASSSLGRASGYTF.

The chain combines TRBV6-6 with TRBJ2-5, with 9 bases that match TRBD1. In germline, CDR1 is MNHNY, CDR2 SVGAGI (reference sequence). V shed 5 bases, J shed 6 bases, and the junction held 7 bases outside the gene matches. This CDR3 has 14 amino acids. CDR3 sequence (DNA): TGTGCCAGCAGTCAATCGACAGGGGGAAAGACCCAGTACTTC. Encoded protein: CASSQSTGGKTQYF.

In this sample, this clone turned up a few times. V is TRBV5-4 and J is TRBJ2-7, with 7 nucleotides matching TRBD1. Trimming took 4 bases from V and 4 from J; bases not matched to a gene: 8. The CDR3 spans 14 residues. Germline CDR1 is SGHNT and CDR2 is YYREEE (reference sequence). CDR3 sequence reads: CASSLTGQKYEQYF. CDR3 nucleotides: TGTGCCAGCAGCCTTACGGGACAGAAATACGAGCAGTACTTC.

The V call is TRBV6-1, the J call TRBJ2-1; TRBD2 agrees at 9 bases. The CDR3 length is 15 residues. Trimming removed 7 bases from V and 5 bases from J; junction bases left unmatched: 9. The germline CDR1 and CDR2 sequences are MNHNS and SASEGT. CDR3 loop: CASISKGLADNEQFF. CDR3 sequence (DNA): TGTGCCAGCATAAGTAAGGGACTAGCAGACAATGAGCAGTTCTTC.

The chain has TRBV15 and TRBJ1-2; 11 bases line up with TRBD1. The V gene end was trimmed by 5 bases and the J gene end by 7 bases; junction bases not matched to a gene: 6. This CDR3 region has 14 residues. Germline V CDR1 and CDR2: LNHNV, YYDKDF (reference sequence). CDR3 DNA sequence: TGTGCCACCAGCGGAGGACAGGGGGCCTCTGGCTACACCTTC. Translating it yields CATSGGQGASGYTF.

The chain employs TRBV28 and TRBJ2-3; D call uncertain. Per the germline V gene, CDR1 is MDHEN and CDR2 is SYDVKM. This CDR3 spans 14 amino acids. Trimming took 8 bases from V and 2 from J, leaving 14 bases between them. CDR3 loop: CASRTGGNTDTQYF. CDR3 nucleotide sequence: TGTGCCAGCCGAACGGGTGGTAACACAGATACGCAGTATTTT. The full variable domain, in which reference TRBV28 and TRBJ2-3 provide the parts outside the CDR3, is DVKVTQSSRYLVKRTGEKVFLECVQDMDHENMFWYRQDPGLGLRLIYFSYDVKMKEKGDIPEGYSVSREKKERFSLILESASTNQTSMYLCASRTGGNTDTQYFGPGTRLTVL.

This clone was found a few times. The chain uses TRBV19 and TRBJ2-1; 9 bases match TRBD2. The CDR3 has 15 residues. Germline V gene data show CDR1 as LNHDA and CDR2 as SQIVND (reference sequence). Trimming took 1 base from V and 5 from J; bases not matched to a gene: 3. The CDR3 nucleotides read TGTGCCAGTAGTATAGTGACTAGCGGAAACAATGAGCAGTTCTTC. It is translated as CASSIVTSGNNEQFF.

There are a few counts of this clone. In DNA form, the CDR3 reads TGCAGCGTTGCGGTCAGCCCCAACGGAGAGACCCAGTACTTC. It translates to CSVAVSPNGETQYF. The rearrangement links TRBV29-1 to TRBJ2-5; D unclear. This CDR3 region has 14 residues. V was trimmed by 4 bases and J by 4 bases, leaving 16 bases between them. Germline V lookup: CDR1 SQVTM, CDR2 ANQGSEA.